This record covers a single T cell receptor (beta chain). This clone was picked up one time. Its antigen remains unidentified. No qualities accompany the bases; no much larger clone lies one base away. The immunoSEQ Assay, a bias-controlled multiplex PCR, was used to amplify TCRbeta CDR3 regions from genomic DNA. The source study handled its data this way. The number of nucleated cells in each sample was estimated by amplification of reference gene primers within the assay. Sequence reads were collapsed and filtered to measure the absolute abundance of every unique TCRbeta CDR3 rearrangement. For each sample, productive Simpson clonality was calculated by taking the square root of Simpson's diversity index across productive rearrangements. This is the immuneACCESS table as TCRdb keeps it, with only in-frame sequences that have V and J called. A part of the clones is gone; compared with another copy, unresolved V genes explain less than half, and the rest is unexplained. V, J and clone size are those of that table, while D and trimming were read from the DNA. In this sample the table shows 200,000 to 250,000 clones, more than 85% of which occur a single time. The ten largest clones capture more than 6.5% of the sample.

Collaborating institutions collected whole blood in K2EDTA tubes following their own protocols. Collaborator samples were shipped for TCRbeta analysis as frozen whole blood, isolated PBMCs, or DNA extracted from either sample type. V has 5 bases trimmed and J has 1 base trimmed; junction bases matching no gene number 4. The germline V gene provides CDR1 SGHNT and CDR2 YENEEA. From its cysteine to its phenylalanine, the CDR3 spans 14 amino acids. Only the CDR3 region is kept as DNA, spanning 42 bases read in frame from base 1. These data come from a study of blood T cell repertoires in COVID-19 (dated by TCRdb to about 2020). Turning to the overall study: Samples from collaborators originated in the United States, Italy and Spain and spanned both the acute and convalescent phases of COVID-19. The material from the prospective study consisted of cDNA or gDNA derived from T cells, B-cell-depleted T cells, or PBMCs. Deeply sampled blood TCRbeta repertoires from subjects exposed to, actively infected with, or recovered from COVID-19 were included in the dataset. A freely available public database, intended as a resource for researchers studying the immune response to SARS-CoV-2, is where the repertoires were released. The samples were drawn from the first 160 participants of the ongoing ImmuneRACE study and from over 950 subjects provided by 6 global collaborators. A de-identified subject ID, COVID-19 status, age in years and sex were almost always included in the sample metadata. Where available, HLA class I and class II types were taken from metadata supplied by the sample provider and were not determined by assay-based typing. Points the paper makes about the study in general: How much clinical and demographic metadata was included differed by source and by participant, and the metadata was provided uncurated.

The clonotype comes from a woman in her sixties or seventies with active or convalescent COVID-19. The sample consisted of peripheral blood. Rearrangement joined TRBV11-3 to TRBJ2-5, and 7 junction bases match TRBD1. CDR3 protein: CASSARDSQETQYF. At the DNA level, the sequence is TGTGCCAGCAGCGCCCGGGACAGCCAAGAGACCCAGTACTTC.